The 25 T cell receptor beta chains in this list originate from one sample, sequenced in a study of metastatic and nonmetastatic thyroid tumors (dated by TCRdb to 2019 to 2021). No patient had received any treatment before thyroid surgery. Libraries were built with PCR. Sequencer: Illumina HiSeq 4000. TCRdb applied fastp at Q25 and MiXCR to the public reads, then kept only in-frame beta chains. This sample holds about 7,800 clones; 25% to 30% were observed only once. Of the sample, just under 30% falls within the top ten clones. The sequenced sample was tumor tissue. These receptors came from a female donor with papillary thyroid cancer or a benign thyroid nodule (not recorded which). Some clones in this sample may be carry-over from other donors' samples.

The V gene is TRBV15, the J gene TRBJ2-7; D possibly corresponds to TRBD2 (6 bases). The V and J ends lost 3 bases and 3 bases respectively, with 9 bases between them. This CDR3 spans 13 amino acids. Germline V lookup: CDR1 LNHNV, CDR2 YYDKDF (reference sequence). The CDR3 nucleotides are TGTGCCACCAGCAGGGGACTTAACTACGAGCAGTACTTC. It translates to CATSRGLNYEQYF.

The V gene is TRBV30, the J gene TRBJ1-2; 8 bases are shared with TRBD1. The CDR3 runs to 15 residues. The V gene end was trimmed by 0 bases and the J gene end by 4 bases; junction bases not matched to a gene: 7. Germline CDR1 GTSNPN, CDR2 SVGIG (reference sequence). CDR3 DNA sequence: TGTGCCTGGAGTGTGGCAGGGGGCGGCCCCTATGGCTACACCTTC. As protein: CAWSVAGGGPYGYTF.

Regarding this clone: A junction boundary mismatches the germline segment, possibly from a read error. This rearrangement joins TRBV19 to TRBJ2-5, with TRBD1 as a possible D gene (6 bases). The CDR3 runs to 13 residues. Looked up from germline, CDR1 is LNHDA and CDR2 is SQIVND (reference sequence). The CDR3 region is CASSIGTRETKYF. CDR3 nucleotides: TGTGCCAGTAGTATTGGGACAAGGGAGACCAAGTACTTC.

This clone was detected a few times. The chain is built from TRBV20-1 and TRBJ1-2, with unresolved D. CDR1 DFQATT and CDR2 SNEGSKA come from the germline V gene (reference sequence). Trimming left V 6 bases short and J 4 bases short, with 12 bases between. This CDR3 is built from 12 residues. CDR3 bases: TGCAGTGCGGACCTACGGAGCTATGGCTACACCTTC. Translation: CSADLRSYGYTF.

V gene TRBV20-1 combines with J gene TRBJ2-1; TRBD2 matches 10 bases. The CDR3 loop spans 14 amino acids. The V gene's germline CDR1 is DFQATT and CDR2 SNEGSKA (reference sequence). Trimming cost V 0 bases and J 9 bases; bases outside gene matches: 5. CDR3 loop: CSARDLAGVVEQFF. CDR3 sequence (DNA): TGCAGTGCTAGAGACCTAGCGGGAGTTGTTGAGCAGTTCTTC.

This clone has more than one count but fewer than ten. This sequence joins TRBV2 and TRBJ2-5, with D hard to call. From germline, CDR1 is SNHLY and CDR2 FYNNEI. V lost 7 bases to trimming and J lost 0 bases, with 9 bases between them. The CDR3 contains 13 residues. The CDR3 region is CASTEINQETQYF. The CDR3 bases are TGTGCCAGCACGGAAATCAACCAAGAGACCCAGTACTTC.

Concerning this clone: Other DNA variants within this sample encode the same CDR3. The chain links TRBV6-1 to TRBJ2-7, with 10 nucleotides matching TRBD1. CDR1 is MNHNS and CDR2 is SASEGT in the germline V gene. CDR3 length: 13 residues. J lost 1 base, V lost 8 bases, and 2 bases had no gene match. Here the CDR3 reads CASGGQGSYEQYF. The CDR3 DNA follows: TGTGCCAGCGGGGGACAGGGGTCCTACGAGCAGTACTTC.

The chain recombines TRBV3-1 with TRBJ2-4, with 10 positions matching TRBD2. The CDR3 runs to 19 residues. The V gene's germline CDR1 is LGHDT and CDR2 YNNKEL (reference sequence). J gave up 3 bases and V 2 bases, and 13 bases lay outside the gene matches. Here the CDR3 reads CASSQFASGGMDGKNIQYF. The CDR3 DNA reads as TGTGCCAGCAGCCAATTCGCTAGCGGGGGCATGGACGGCAAAAACATTCAGTACTTC.

This clone was recorded a few times. This chain links TRBV2 with TRBJ1-1; D might be TRBD1 (6 bases). With 6 bases removed from V and 3 bases from J, the gap between germline ends came to 14 bases. This CDR3 spans 14 amino acids. Per the germline V gene, CDR1 is SNHLY and CDR2 is FYNNEI. The CDR3 DNA follows: TGTGCCAGCAGCTTAGACAGGAGGGACACTGAAGCTTTCTTT. Protein product: CASSLDRRDTEAFF. The variable domain in full, with the rest retrieved from reference TRBV2 and TRBJ1-1, is EPEVTQTPSHQVTQMGQEVILRCVPISNHLYFYWYRQILGQKVEFLVSFYNNEISEKSEIFDDQFSVERPDGSNFTLKIRSTKLEDSAMYFCASSLDRRDTEAFFGQGTRLTVV.

This clone showed up just a few times. This rearrangement joins TRBV7-9 to TRBJ2-1; possibly TRBD1 for D (8 bases). The V gene lost 5 bases and the J gene lost 7 bases, with 15 bases spanning the gap. This CDR3 has 14 residues. CDR1 is SEHNR, CDR2 FQNEAQ, per germline (reference sequence). The CDR3 loop reads CASSPKQGGNEQFF. The CDR3 bases are TGTGCCAGCAGCCCGAAACAGGGGGGGAATGAGCAGTTCTTC.

There are many counts of this clone. This sequence joins TRBV4-2 and TRBJ2-3; D is uncertain. The CDR3 is made up of 15 amino acids. V was trimmed by 0 bases and J by 2 bases, leaving 9 bases between them. CDR1 is LGHNA, CDR2 YNFKEQ, per germline. CDR3 loop: CASSQDRRITDTQYF. The CDR3 nucleotides read TGTGCCAGCAGCCAAGATCGGAGAATCACAGATACGCAGTATTTT.

There are a few counts of this clone. The chain uses TRBV7-9 and TRBJ1-1, with D hard to call. Germline V gene sequence: CDR1 SEHNR, CDR2 FQNEAQ (reference sequence). The CDR3 has 11 residues. With 5 bases removed from V and 6 bases from J, the gap between germline ends came to 7 bases. In DNA, the CDR3 is TGTGCCAGCAGCCGACAACCTGAAGCTTTCTTT. Translation gives CASSRQPEAFF.

This chain links TRBV14 with TRBJ1-2, with 8 bases lining up with TRBD1. The junction had 1 base not matched to a gene; V was cut back by 3 bases and J by 7 bases. The CDR3 sequence is 12 residues long. In germline, CDR1 is SGHDN, CDR2 FVKESK. The CDR3 DNA reads as TGTGCCAGCAGCCAGGACAGGGTTGGCTACACCTTC. Protein product: CASSQDRVGYTF.

This clone was counted only a few times. J is TRBJ2-7 and V is TRBV27; possible D gene TRBD2, 5 bases. Germline values: CDR1 MNHEY, CDR2 SMNVEV (reference sequence). The V end was cut by 5 bases, the J end by 3 bases, with 8 bases between. The CDR3 length is 12 residues. The CDR3 loop reads CASSGGGYEQYF. The CDR3 DNA reads as TGTGCCAGCAGTGGAGGCGGCTACGAGCAGTACTTC.

This chain uses TRBV7-6 with TRBJ2-3; maybe TRBD2 (5 bases). In germline, CDR1 is SGHVS, CDR2 FNYEAQ. V gave up 1 base and J gave up 0 bases, with 8 bases separating them. CDR3 length equals 15 residues. CDR3: CASSLGLASTDTQYF. Here the CDR3 DNA reads TGTGCCAGCAGCTTAGGGCTAGCTAGCACAGATACGCAGTATTTT.

The rearrangement uses TRBV15 and TRBJ2-7, with TRBD1 identical over 10 bases. The CDR3 totals 15 residues. After removal of 0 bases from V and 8 bases from J, the junction contained 7 bases not matched to a gene. Germline-derived CDR1 and CDR2 are LNHNV and YYDKDF (reference sequence). The CDR3 loop reads CATSRDPRTGGKQYF. CDR3 nucleotide sequence: TGTGCCACCAGCAGAGATCCCAGGACAGGGGGTAAGCAGTACTTC.

In its sample, this clone is medium-sized. The chain joins TRBV7-3 to TRBJ1-1; 7 bases fit TRBD1. This CDR3 is built from 17 residues. Germline loops: CDR1 SGHTA, CDR2 FQGTGA. J lost 6 bases, V lost 2 bases, and 15 bases had no gene match. The DNA for the CDR3 is TGTGCCAGCAGCTTACTTAGAATGGAGCAGGGGACAGCTGAAGCTTTCTTT. Translated, it gives CASSLLRMEQGTAEAFF.

This clone was seen more than once but under ten times. This chain links TRBV6-1 with TRBJ2-5, with 9 nucleotides matching TRBD2. The CDR3 runs 15 residues. Germline V gives CDR1 MNHNS, CDR2 SASEGT. The junction had 11 bases not matched to a gene; V was cut back by 7 bases and J by 5 bases. The CDR3 region is CASIWTSASSETQYF. CDR3 nucleotides: TGTGCCAGCATATGGACTAGCGCCTCTTCGGAGACCCAGTACTTC.

The chain employs TRBV7-9 and TRBJ2-7, with D perhaps assigned TRBD1 or TRBD2 (6 bases each). The CDR3 runs 14 residues. The ends were cut back, 1 base at V and 3 bases at J, with 10 bases in the middle. Germline values: CDR1 SEHNR, CDR2 FQNEAQ (reference sequence). This chain's CDR3 is CASSLEGGGYEQYF. As DNA, the CDR3 is TGTGCCAGCAGCTTAGAGGGGGGTGGCTACGAGCAGTACTTC. Supplemented by reference TRBV7-9 and TRBJ2-7, the full variable domain reads DTGVSQNPRHKITKRGQNVTFRCDPISEHNRLYWYRQTLGQGPEFLTYFQNEAQLEKSRLLSDRFSAERPKGSFSTLEIQRTEQGDSAMYLCASSLEGGGYEQYFGPGTRLTVT.

The chain joins TRBV11-2 to TRBJ2-7; the match to TRBD2 covers 11 bases. Germline CDR1 reads SGHAT; CDR2 reads FQNNGV. Germline trimming cut 5 bases from V and 7 bases from J; bases unmatched to any gene: 13. The CDR3 contains 16 residues. CDR3 protein: CASSPRPSGGIGEQYF. As DNA, the CDR3 is TGTGCCAGCAGCCCCCGGCCTAGCGGGGGGATAGGGGAGCAGTACTTC.

The rearrangement joins TRBV27 to TRBJ2-7; tentative D call: TRBD2 (6 bases). Trimming cost V 6 bases and J 2 bases, with 23 bases left between them. The CDR3 consists of 17 residues. Germline assignment: CDR1 MNHEY and CDR2 SMNVEV (reference sequence). The CDR3 spells CASRILTWRDGAYEQYF. The CDR3 region has the DNA TGTGCCAGCAGAATTCTCACTTGGAGGGACGGAGCCTACGAGCAGTACTTC.

The J gene is TRBJ2-3, the V gene TRBV20-1; 10 bases align to TRBD1. V was pared by 5 bases and J by 6 bases, with 14 bases of the junction left unmatched. Germline V gives CDR1 DFQATT, CDR2 SNEGSKA (reference sequence). There are 16 residues in the CDR3. CDR3 loop: CSAPRGGQGHEDTQYF. The CDR3 coding sequence is TGCAGTGCTCCCCGCGGGGGACAGGGGCACGAGGATACGCAGTATTTT.

Judged by abundance, this clone is medium-sized. This chain links TRBV2 with TRBJ2-1; D is perhaps TRBD1 or TRBD2 (7 bases each). The CDR3 sequence is 13 residues long. Per the germline V gene, CDR1 is SNHLY and CDR2 is FYNNEI. The V and J ends lost 6 bases and 8 bases respectively, with 14 bases between them. CDR3 region: CASRETGRDEQFF. In DNA form, the CDR3 reads TGTGCCAGCAGGGAGACAGGGAGGGATGAGCAGTTCTTC.

The chain uses TRBV20-1 and TRBJ1-6; TRBD1 is a possible D gene (5 bases). Looked up from germline, CDR1 is DFQATT and CDR2 is SNEGSKA (reference sequence). V lost 2 bases and J 6 bases, leaving 17 bases between the germline ends. The CDR3 totals 16 residues. The CDR3 DNA reads as TGCAGTGCTAGACCCCCAGGGACTGGTAGTAATTCACCCCTCCACTTT. It yields the protein CSARPPGTGSNSPLHF.

The table lists this clone with many counts. This chain joins TRBV20-1 and TRBJ1-2; 7 bases map to TRBD1. Germline lookup yields CDR1 DFQATT and CDR2 SNEGSKA (reference sequence). The junction had 11 bases not matched to a gene; V was cut back by 5 bases and J by 8 bases. The CDR3 extends over 13 amino acids. The CDR3 DNA sequence: TGCAGTGCTTTGGCCGACAGGGTTCCGGGCTACACCTTC. It translates to CSALADRVPGYTF.